The TCR beta chain described here comes from a study of T cell responses to AZD1222 COVID-19 vaccine (dated by TCRdb to the early 2020s). Looking at the study overall: TCR sequencing covered 233 trial participants: 200 to 220 given two doses of AZD1222 and 26 given two doses of MenACWY control vaccine. Enrollment into the trials was organized by age into subgroups of 18-55, 56-69 and 70-plus years, and those subgroups contained roughly 160, 29 and 62 TCR-sequenced participants, respectively.

The CDR3 regions of human TCRbeta chains were analyzed by immunosequencing. On the study's bioinformatics: Repertoire TCRs were checked for matches against a reference library of SARS-CoV-2-specific TCRs that had been generated using the MIRA antigen-specificity platform. Breadth meant the fraction of unique TCRs that were SARS-CoV-2-associated, whereas depth meant the fraction of total T cells that were SARS-CoV-2-associated. Using the MIRA data, each spike-specific TCR was assigned both to the spike region to which the TCR was reactive and to a CD4 or CD8 class. Log10-transformed breadth and depth values were compared by one-way ANOVA with Sidak's multiple comparisons tests. TCRdb mirrors the immuneACCESS table, restricted to in-frame sequences. Some clones are absent from its copies; in checked studies, under half trace to an unresolved V gene, and the reason for the others is unknown. V and J calls and clone size are those listed in that table; D and trimming were worked out from the DNA. This sample is represented by 150,000 to 250,000 clones; 80% to 95% of them were singletons. The ten largest clones capture roughly 0.99% of the sample.

For CDR1 and CDR2, the germline V gene lists SQVTM and ANQGSEA. From the cysteine through the phenylalanine, the CDR3 covers 13 amino acids. The read is trimmed to its CDR3 DNA, 39 bases read in frame from base 1. At the junction V is shortened by 4 bases and J by 2 bases, with 10 bases in between. What the authors observed across the whole study: Vaccine-associated CD4 TCRs spanned the whole spike protein, with dominant responses in regions 160-218 and 743-854. After two AZD1222 doses, spike-specific TCR breadth and depth were significantly higher than at day 0 and than in MenACWY recipients. No day 14 peak-response samples were available, so repertoires were characterized only after the peak T cell response. Nearly half of unique spike-specific TCRs reportedly recognized epitopes outside regions mutated in the B.1.351 and B.1.1.7 variants. In the small 56-69-year group, the increase in depth fell short of significance, most likely because of low power. Most participants were white British and females outnumbered males, and the authors suggested that clonal diversity may have been underestimated. Conclusions about previously exposed vaccinees are limited, since just five to seven AZD1222 recipients were seropositive for SARS-CoV-2 at baseline.

The time point tag for this specimen amounts to: about 28 days (+/-7) after the second vaccine dose. AZD1222 recipients with second doses at about 4 weeks or about 12 weeks were pooled, because spike-specific TCR depth and breadth did not differ between schedules. Vaccinee samples were obtained from the UK trials COV001 and COV002, which included a single-blind randomized controlled phase 2/3 trial of AZD1222 (ChAdOx1 nCoV-19) in healthy adults. Trial participant PBMC samples were collected at day 0 and day 28 after the second dose for TCRbeta chain sequencing. In the case of this clone: Its antigen remains unidentified. Per-base quality was not reported, and no clone a single base away is much larger than it.

The clonotype was recovered from an adult who received the AZD1222 COVID-19 vaccine. Sequences were derived from peripheral blood, sampled 28 days after the second AZD1222 dose. The chain is made from TRBV29-1 and TRBJ2-3; the D gene is possibly TRBD2, with 5 bases matching. CDR3 region: CSVGGQVTDTQYF. The DNA sequence is TGCAGCGTTGGAGGGCAGGTCACAGATACGCAGTATTTT.